These T cell receptor beta chains were read from a single sample in a study of T-cell memory formation after mild COVID-19. TCRdb re-called the 5' RACE reads with MiXCR, one entry per CDR3 protein. The table shows fewer than 250,000 distinct CDR3 sequences, with approximately 10% occurring only once. Sequencing was performed on PBMCs or a T cell subset sorted from them (not recorded which). These receptor sequences come from a young man who had mild COVID-19 (a few samples of this study predate the infection). Cell type and time point are not known. Each CDR3 is given with its conserved first and last residue.

V	J	CDR3
TRBV5-1	TRBJ2-1	CASSLADYSNEQFF
TRBV5-6	TRBJ1-2	CASSLGTGPDGYTF
TRBV9	TRBJ2-1	CASSVFSGGNEQFF
TRBV7-2	TRBJ2-5	CASSPGGNQETQYF
TRBV4-2	TRBJ2-7	CASSPESGFEQYF
TRBV18	TRBJ2-7	CASSLGQGDYEQYF
TRBV7-9	TRBJ1-1	CASSRRLDTEAFF
TRBV28	TRBJ2-5	CASRSYGTAQETQYF
TRBV3-1	TRBJ2-3	CASSQASGGFTDTQYF
TRBV5-1	TRBJ2-5	CASSLGLVQETQYF
TRBV7-3	TRBJ2-2	CASSPAVRGGGARSTGELFF
TRBV5-1	TRBJ1-1	CASSLDFPGVGTEAFF
TRBV7-9	TRBJ1-3	CASRQTGLTGNTIYF